This record looks at one TCR beta chain sequence and its context. Its antigen is currently unknown. The junction had 10 bases not matched to a gene; V was cut back by 7 bases and J by 5 bases. Germline CDR1 is MNHNS and CDR2 is SASEGT. The CDR3 consists of 14 residues. PCR was performed using 60 Vbeta and 13 Jbeta primers. Some clones are missing from TCRdb's copy, which holds only in-frame ones; the method was immunoSEQ multiplex PCR. The table records about 160,000 clones, 71% of them present only once. The data are from a study of cytomegalovirus exposure and HLA in healthy donors. Study-wide results and limits: Later analysis demonstrated an association between a missense DCLRE1C variant and TCR beta V- and J-gene trimming.

Sequenced input: PBMCs. This TCR came from a woman under 40 in good health and CMV-seronegative. This chain connects TRBV6-1 to TRBJ2-5; TRBD2 matches 7 bases. The CDR3: CASIVGGPFETQYF. CDR3 coding DNA: TGTGCCAGCATCGTGGGAGGGCCGTTCGAGACCCAGTACTTC.